This is a list of T cell receptor beta chains from one sample in a study of metastatic and nonmetastatic thyroid tumors. TCRdb ran MiXCR on the PCR reads. The repertoire consists of about 25,000 clones, with roughly 22% occurring once and the leading ten covering less than 4.5%. Sample: adjacent normal tissue. The receptors come from a female donor with papillary thyroid cancer or a benign thyroid nodule (not recorded which). Some clones in this sample may be carry-over from other donors' samples. Each CDR3 is given with its conserved first and last residue. Each record gives: clone size, D gene, J gene, V gene, CDR3 protein, CDR3 DNA. D genes are given only for firm matches. Size values are once, few and many counts, or a class for expanded clones, and some rows have none.

clone_size: many; d_call: -; j_call: TRBJ1-6; v_call: TRBV7-2; cdr3_aa: CASSSLKGQGSPLHF; cdr3_nt: TGTGCCAGCAGCTCGTTAAAGGGGCAGGGTTCACCCCTCCACTTT
clone_size: many; d_call: -; j_call: TRBJ2-7; v_call: TRBV5-4; cdr3_aa: CASSLDAAYEQYF; cdr3_nt: TGTGCCAGCAGCTTGGATGCGGCCTACGAGCAGTACTTC
clone_size: many; d_call: TRBD2; j_call: TRBJ2-7; v_call: TRBV3-1; cdr3_aa: CASSQGSGSHEQYF; cdr3_nt: TGTGCCAGCAGCCAAGGTAGCGGGAGCCACGAGCAGTACTTC
clone_size: many; d_call: -; j_call: TRBJ1-2; v_call: TRBV6-1; cdr3_aa: CASRGGGFYGYTF; cdr3_nt: TGTGCCAGCAGAGGGGGGGGGTTCTATGGCTACACCTTC
clone_size: many; d_call: -; j_call: TRBJ2-7; v_call: TRBV5-1; cdr3_aa: CASSLGPRSQISYEQYF; cdr3_nt: TGCGCCAGCAGCTTGGGGCCGAGGAGTCAGATCTCCTACGAGCAGTACTTC
clone_size: many; d_call: -; j_call: TRBJ2-6; v_call: TRBV7-2; cdr3_aa: CASSKLIDSSGANVLTF; cdr3_nt: TGTGCCAGCAGCAAACTTATCGACAGCTCTGGGGCCAACGTCCTGACTTTC
clone_size: many; d_call: -; j_call: TRBJ1-5; v_call: TRBV15; cdr3_aa: CATSREAGSNQPQHF; cdr3_nt: TGTGCCACCAGCAGAGAGGCGGGTAGCAATCAGCCCCAGCATTTT
clone_size: medium-sized; d_call: -; j_call: TRBJ1-5; v_call: TRBV28; cdr3_aa: CASSPGAPRNQPQHF; cdr3_nt: TGTGCCAGCAGCCCAGGGGCTCCGAGGAATCAGCCCCAGCATTTT
clone_size: many; d_call: TRBD1; j_call: TRBJ1-4; v_call: TRBV2; cdr3_aa: CASSVGTGTEKLFF; cdr3_nt: TGTGCCAGCAGTGTCGGGACAGGGACTGAAAAACTGTTTTTT
clone_size: -; d_call: TRBD2; j_call: TRBJ2-1; v_call: TRBV7-3; cdr3_aa: CASSLYGLAGEYQFF; cdr3_nt: TGTGCCAGCAGCCTATACGGACTAGCGGGAGAGTATCAGTTCTTC
clone_size: medium-sized; d_call: -; j_call: TRBJ1-2; v_call: TRBV7-2; cdr3_aa: CASSLSQANYGYTF; cdr3_nt: TGTGCCAGCAGCTTGAGTCAGGCGAACTATGGCTACACCTTC
clone_size: many; d_call: TRBD1; j_call: TRBJ1-1; v_call: TRBV6-4; cdr3_aa: CASTSRGRFSETFF; cdr3_nt: TGTGCAAGCACATCCAGGGGGCGGTTTAGTGAGACTTTCTTT
clone_size: many; d_call: TRBD2; j_call: TRBJ2-5; v_call: TRBV20-1; cdr3_aa: CSASSGTRQETQYF; cdr3_nt: TGCAGTGCTAGTAGCGGGACTCGCCAAGAGACCCAGTACTTC
clone_size: -; d_call: -; j_call: TRBJ2-3; v_call: TRBV6-2/TRBV6-3; cdr3_aa: CASSYSPPPRDTSSTDTQYF; cdr3_nt: TGTGCCAGCAGTTACTCCCCCCCCCCCCGGGACACATCTAGCACAGATACGCAGTATTTT
clone_size: medium-sized; d_call: -; j_call: TRBJ1-5; v_call: TRBV19; cdr3_aa: CASSISSGRQPQHF; cdr3_nt: TGTGCCAGTAGTATCAGCTCAGGGCGGCAGCCCCAGCATTTT
clone_size: few; d_call: TRBD1; j_call: TRBJ2-1; v_call: TRBV6-2/TRBV6-3; cdr3_aa: CASRRQGARNEQFF; cdr3_nt: TGTGCCAGCAGGAGACAGGGGGCGCGTAATGAGCAGTTCTTC
clone_size: -; d_call: TRBD1; j_call: TRBJ2-4; v_call: TRBV6-1; cdr3_aa: CASSDRQGARTKNIQYF; cdr3_nt: TGTGCCAGCAGTGACCGACAGGGGGCTCGGACCAAAAACATTCAGTACTTC
clone_size: few; d_call: -; j_call: TRBJ1-2; v_call: TRBV7-2; cdr3_aa: CASSLDHIPFYVYTF; cdr3_nt: TGTGCCAGCAGCTTAGACCACATCCCCTTCTATGTCTACACCTTC
clone_size: -; d_call: -; j_call: TRBJ2-6; v_call: TRBV27; cdr3_aa: CASTPFTGSGANVLTF; cdr3_nt: TGTGCCAGCACACCATTCACAGGGTCTGGGGCCAATGTCCTGACTTTC
clone_size: many; d_call: -; j_call: TRBJ1-1; v_call: TRBV4-3; cdr3_aa: CASSQIRGNTEAFF; cdr3_nt: TGCGCCAGCAGCCAGATCAGGGGGAACACTGAAGCTTTCTTT
clone_size: -; d_call: TRBD1; j_call: TRBJ2-7; v_call: TRBV19; cdr3_aa: CAGSIGDRGSYEQYF; cdr3_nt: TGTGCCGGTAGTATAGGTGACAGGGGGAGCTACGAGCAGTACTTT
clone_size: few; d_call: -; j_call: TRBJ1-3; v_call: TRBV12-3/TRBV12-4; cdr3_aa: CASSLAGGGAGNTIYF; cdr3_nt: TGTGCCAGCAGTTTAGCGGGCGGAGGGGCTGGAAACACCATATATTTT
clone_size: medium-sized; d_call: TRBD1; j_call: TRBJ1-1; v_call: TRBV12-3/TRBV12-4; cdr3_aa: CASSIDRGVNTEAFF; cdr3_nt: TGTGCCAGCAGTATCGACAGGGGGGTGAACACTGAAGCTTTCTTT
clone_size: few; d_call: -; j_call: TRBJ1-1; v_call: TRBV27; cdr3_aa: CASSLTAGSGTEAFF; cdr3_nt: TGTGCCAGCAGTTTAACGGCAGGATCAGGTACTGAAGCTTTCTTT
clone_size: many; d_call: -; j_call: TRBJ1-3; v_call: TRBV15; cdr3_aa: CATSRGADGPGNTIYF; cdr3_nt: TGTGCCACCAGCAGAGGGGCGGACGGCCCTGGAAACACCATATATTTT
clone_size: many; d_call: -; j_call: TRBJ2-1; v_call: TRBV11-2; cdr3_aa: CASNLGGTYNEQFF; cdr3_nt: TGTGCCAGCAACCTAGGCGGTACCTACAATGAGCAGTTCTTC
clone_size: many; d_call: TRBD1; j_call: TRBJ1-5; v_call: TRBV27; cdr3_aa: CASSKDRAGNQPQHF; cdr3_nt: TGTGCCAGCAGTAAAGACAGGGCTGGCAATCAGCCCCAGCATTTT
clone_size: -; d_call: -; j_call: TRBJ2-7; v_call: TRBV6-5; cdr3_aa: CASSYLGGGPQYF; cdr3_nt: TGTGCCAGCAGTTACTTGGGTGGGGGGCCGCAGTACTTC
clone_size: -; d_call: TRBD2; j_call: TRBJ2-1; v_call: TRBV11-1; cdr3_aa: CASSLPWGGRLNEQFF; cdr3_nt: TGTGCCAGCAGCTTGCCTTGGGGGGGTAGACTAAATGAGCAGTTCTTC
clone_size: many; d_call: -; j_call: TRBJ1-1; v_call: TRBV29-1; cdr3_aa: CSVAGHQDTEAFF; cdr3_nt: TGCAGCGTTGCTGGACACCAGGATACTGAAGCTTTCTTT
clone_size: many; d_call: -; j_call: TRBJ1-5; v_call: TRBV18; cdr3_aa: CASSPTQGHQPQHF; cdr3_nt: TGTGCCAGCTCACCAACGCAGGGACATCAGCCCCAGCATTTT
clone_size: -; d_call: TRBD1; j_call: TRBJ1-6; v_call: TRBV28; cdr3_aa: CASSLWSGQNSPLHF; cdr3_nt: TGTGCCAGCAGTTTATGGTCGGGACAGAATTCACCCCTCCACTTT
clone_size: -; d_call: TRBD2; j_call: TRBJ2-7; v_call: TRBV19; cdr3_aa: CASSPPGLGVYEQYF; cdr3_nt: TGTGCCAGTAGTCCTCCAGGACTAGGAGTCTACGAGCAGTACTTC
clone_size: -; d_call: -; j_call: TRBJ1-2; v_call: TRBV6-1; cdr3_aa: CASSEETGYGYTF; cdr3_nt: TGTGCCAGCAGTGAAGAGACAGGATATGGCTACACCTTC
clone_size: -; d_call: -; j_call: TRBJ2-5; v_call: TRBV3-1; cdr3_aa: CASSQMPPCLPETQYF; cdr3_nt: TGTGCCAGCAGCCAAATGCCACCTTGCCTGCCAGAGACCCAGTACTTC
clone_size: medium-sized; d_call: -; j_call: TRBJ2-6; v_call: TRBV27; cdr3_aa: CASSLSGANVLTF; cdr3_nt: TGTGCCAGCAGTTTATCCGGGGCCAACGTCCTGACTTTC
clone_size: few; d_call: TRBD2; j_call: TRBJ2-1; v_call: TRBV9; cdr3_aa: CASSVVAGGPLENEQFF; cdr3_nt: TGTGCCAGCAGCGTAGTAGCGGGAGGACCTTTGGAGAATGAGCAGTTCTTC
clone_size: -; d_call: -; j_call: TRBJ1-2; v_call: TRBV11-2; cdr3_aa: CASSLDGGHGYTF; cdr3_nt: TGTGCCAGCAGCTTAGATGGTGGCCATGGCTACACCTTC
clone_size: few; d_call: TRBD1; j_call: TRBJ1-1; v_call: TRBV19; cdr3_aa: CASGPLQGRVTEAFF; cdr3_nt: TGTGCCAGTGGTCCTTTACAGGGGCGGGTCACTGAAGCTTTCTTT
clone_size: many; d_call: -; j_call: TRBJ2-1; v_call: TRBV19; cdr3_aa: CASSKMAEQFF; cdr3_nt: TGTGCCAGTAGTAAGATGGCTGAGCAGTTCTTC
clone_size: many; d_call: -; j_call: TRBJ1-1; v_call: TRBV9; cdr3_aa: CASSPESMNTEAFF; cdr3_nt: TGTGCCAGCAGTCCGGAGTCCATGAACACTGAAGCTTTCTTT
clone_size: many; d_call: -; j_call: TRBJ2-3; v_call: TRBV6-1; cdr3_aa: CASSSPLHTDTQYF; cdr3_nt: TGTGCCAGCAGCTCGCCCCTGCACACAGATACGCAGTATTTT
clone_size: -; d_call: -; j_call: TRBJ2-1; v_call: TRBV20-1; cdr3_aa: CSARDESGTHHYNEQFF; cdr3_nt: TGCAGTGCTAGAGATGAAAGTGGTACTCACCACTACAATGAGCAGTTCTTC
clone_size: many; d_call: -; j_call: TRBJ1-4; v_call: TRBV5-1; cdr3_aa: CASSVIQGEKLFF; cdr3_nt: TGCGCCAGCAGCGTCATACAGGGTGAAAAACTGTTTTTT
clone_size: few; d_call: TRBD1; j_call: TRBJ1-6; v_call: TRBV2; cdr3_aa: CASTEDGTGNSPLHF; cdr3_nt: TGTGCCAGCACTGAGGATGGGACAGGTAATTCACCCCTCCATTTT
clone_size: medium-sized; d_call: -; j_call: TRBJ2-7; v_call: TRBV12-3/TRBV12-4; cdr3_aa: CASSPYDLLSYEQYF; cdr3_nt: TGTGCCAGCAGCCCCTACGACTTGCTCTCCTACGAGCAGTACTTC
clone_size: many; d_call: -; j_call: TRBJ1-2; v_call: TRBV14; cdr3_aa: CASSQDGLIGYGYTF; cdr3_nt: TGTGCCAGCAGCCAAGATGGCCTCATAGGCTATGGCTACACCTTC
clone_size: -; d_call: TRBD1; j_call: TRBJ2-3; v_call: TRBV20-1; cdr3_aa: CSAGGTVMDTQYF; cdr3_nt: TGCAGTGCTGGTGGGACAGTTATGGATACGCAGTATTTT
clone_size: many; d_call: TRBD2; j_call: TRBJ2-5; v_call: TRBV7-2; cdr3_aa: CASSLGGVAGETQYF; cdr3_nt: TGTGCCAGCAGCTTAGGAGGGGTAGCGGGGGAGACCCAGTACTTC